This TCR beta chain was identified during a study of blood T cell repertoires in COVID-19. Study information: Donors in the United States, Italy and Spain gave samples during acute or convalescent COVID-19. Sources were T cells, B-cell-depleted T cells, or PBMCs; the material itself was cDNA or gDNA.

The CDR3 has 15 amino acids. CDR1 is SGHNT and CDR2 is YENEEA in the germline V gene. V was pared by 5 bases and J by 2 bases, with 13 bases between. Original handling: Estimates of nucleated cell counts were drawn from the amplification of reference gene primers. Only in-frame clones appear in the TCRdb table, and some are missing; sequencing was by immunoSEQ multiplex PCR. D and trimming were read from the DNA, whereas the V and J calls and clone size are those reported in that table. The data hold around 220,000 clones, with 80% to 90% observed a single time. This clonotype was obtained from a man aged 18 to 35 with active or convalescent COVID-19. The chain recombines TRBV11-3 with TRBJ2-1, with D tentatively TRBD2 (6 bases). Sequencing was performed on peripheral blood. The CDR3 is CASSPFSGTYNEQFF. The CDR3 nucleotides read TGTGCCAGCAGCCCATTTAGCGGAACCTACAATGAGCAGTTCTTC.